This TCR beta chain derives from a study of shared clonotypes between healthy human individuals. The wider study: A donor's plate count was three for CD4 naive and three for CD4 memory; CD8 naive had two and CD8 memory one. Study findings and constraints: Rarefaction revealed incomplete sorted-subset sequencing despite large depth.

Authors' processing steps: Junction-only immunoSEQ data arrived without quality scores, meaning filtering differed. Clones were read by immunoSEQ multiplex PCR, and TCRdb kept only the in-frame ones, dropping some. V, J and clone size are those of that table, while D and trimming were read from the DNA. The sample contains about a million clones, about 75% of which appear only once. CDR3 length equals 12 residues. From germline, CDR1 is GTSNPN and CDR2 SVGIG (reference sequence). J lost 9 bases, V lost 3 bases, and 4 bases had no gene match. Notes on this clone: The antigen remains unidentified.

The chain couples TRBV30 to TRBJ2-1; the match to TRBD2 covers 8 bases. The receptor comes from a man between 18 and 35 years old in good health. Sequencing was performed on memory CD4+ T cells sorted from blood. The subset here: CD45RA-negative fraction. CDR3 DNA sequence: TGTGCCTGGAGAATAAGCGGGAGTGAGCAGTTCTTC. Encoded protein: CAWRISGSEQFF.